Listed below are T cell receptor beta chains from one sample, sequenced in a study of blood T cell repertoires in COVID-19. Using immunoSEQ multiplex PCR, the repertoire was profiled, and TCRdb retains in-frame clones only, with some absent. The table includes about 270,000 clones, roughly 79% detected once. Material for sequencing was peripheral blood. The receptors derive from a woman aged 55-69 years with active or convalescent COVID-19. CDR3s include the opening cysteine and the closing phenylalanine or tryptophan. D genes are given only for firm matches. The listing skips clone size in some rows; elsewhere it reads once, few, many or a size class.

TRBJ2-7 TRBD2 NA TRBV5-4 TGTGCCAGCAGCTCGCGGGGGGGCCTCGCCTACGAGCAGTACTTC CASSSRGGLAYEQYF
TRBJ1-6 TRBD1 NA TRBV3-1/TRBV3-2 TGTGCCAGCAGCCAGGGACAGTCTAATTCACCCCTCCACTTT CASSQGQSNSPLHF
TRBJ1-1 TRBD1 NA TRBV5-5 TGTGCCAGCAGCTCACAGGGGTCCACTGAAGCTTTCTTT CASSSQGSTEAFF
TRBJ2-2 NA NA TRBV10-3 TGTGCCATCAGTGAGTCTGATAGCCCGATTAACACCGGGGAGCTGTTTTTT CAISESDSPINTGELFF
TRBJ2-1 NA NA TRBV28 TGTGCCAGCAGTACTCTGACTAGATTAGAGCAGTTCTTC CASSTLTRLEQFF
TRBJ1-1 NA NA TRBV5-3 TGTGCCAGAAGTTCCGGACAGCCAAACACTGAAGCTTTCTTT CARSSGQPNTEAFF
TRBJ2-5 NA NA TRBV7-9 TGTGCCAGCAGCTACTCAAAAGAGACCCAGTACTTC CASSYSKETQYF
TRBJ2-1 TRBD1 NA TRBV13 TGTGCCAGCAGCATCCGACAGGGACACAATGAGCAGTTCTTC CASSIRQGHNEQFF
TRBJ2-3 TRBD1 few TRBV7-2 TGTGCCAGCAGCTTAGCTGGGCAGGGGGTGGTAGAGGATACGCAGTATTTT CASSLAGQGVVEDTQYF
TRBJ1-2 NA NA TRBV11-1 TGTGCCAGCAGCTTAGCCTTCGGGGAGGCGAGCTTC CASSLAFGEASF